The sequence of this T cell receptor (beta chain) was determined in a study of T cell repertoires in cytomegalovirus infection. Whole-study context: It was the public TCR beta signatures that indicated both CMV infection and matching HLA type. General study results and limits: Clonotypes of TCR beta that were HLA-C-restricted and CMV-specific dominated the ex vivo response.

On this clonotype: Its antigen is unknown.

V was shortened by 4 bases and J by 15 bases, with 10 bases between the two germline ends. The germline V gene encodes CDR1 SQVTM and CDR2 ANQGSEA. The CDR3 covers 9 residues. One entry per CDR3 protein, called by TCRdb with MiXCR from the reads. The sample includes hundreds of thousands of distinct CDR3 sequences, roughly 26% seen only once; the top ten take approximately 8.2%. The receptor was derived from a human donor in good health (CMV status not recorded). Some clones in this sample may be carry-over from other donors' samples. Sequencing was carried out using CD8+ T cells from PBMCs. The chain employs TRBV29-1 and TRBJ2-1, with unresolved D. CDR3 protein: CSVGEVSFF. Written as DNA, the CDR3 is TGCAGCGTTGGAGAAGTCTCGTTCTTC.